Presented here are 7 T cell receptor beta chains from one specimen sequenced in a study of blood T cell repertoires in COVID-19. Sequenced by immunoSEQ multiplex PCR; TCRdb stores in-frame clones only, minus some. Among 240,000 or so clones listed, 70% to 85% were seen once. Sequencing was carried out using peripheral blood. The source is a woman aged 80 or over with acute or convalescent COVID-19.

In the case of this clone: The same CDR3 is also encoded by other DNA sequences in this sample. The V and J genes are TRBV5-1 and TRBJ1-2; the D gene is possibly TRBD1 (5 bases). Germline CDR1 reads SGHRS; CDR2 reads YFSETQ. The V and J ends lost 5 bases and 1 base respectively, with 12 bases between them. The CDR3 is 14 amino acids. CDR3 sequence reads: CASSPLGGNYGYTF. The CDR3 bases are TGCGCCAGCAGTCCCCTGGGGGGTAACTATGGCTACACCTTC.

In the case of this clone: The same CDR3 also results from other DNA sequences found in this sample. The chain employs TRBV5-1 and TRBJ1-5; no clear D. V was cut by 0 bases and J by 1 base, with 11 bases left in between. The germline CDR1 and CDR2 sequences are SGHRS and YFSETQ. This CDR3 has 16 amino acids. The chain's CDR3 is CASSLDGGLSNQPQHF. CDR3 sequence (DNA): TGCGCCAGCAGCTTGGACGGAGGTTTGAGCAATCAGCCCCAGCATTTT.

The V and J genes are TRBV6-6 and TRBJ2-6; possible D gene TRBD2, 6 bases. The CDR3 runs to 16 residues. Trimming removed 1 base from V and 1 base from J, with 8 bases in between. CDR1 and CDR2 (germline): MNHNY, SVGAGI (reference sequence). Here the CDR3 DNA reads TGTGCCAGCAGTTACTGGGCGGGGTCTGGGGCCAACGTCCTGACTTTC. Protein: CASSYWAGSGANVLTF.

CDR3 loop: CASSFLSRNNSPLHF. Written as DNA, the CDR3 is TGTGCCAGCAGTTTCTTATCGAGAAATAATTCACCCCTCCACTTT. This chain connects TRBV28 to TRBJ1-6; D is unresolved. Trimming cost V 3 bases and J 5 bases, with 11 bases left between them. CDR1 is MDHEN, CDR2 SYDVKM, per germline. This CDR3 is 15 amino acids long.

The V and J genes are TRBV7-9 and TRBJ2-3; 14 positions match TRBD2. The CDR3 is 15 residues long. With 11 bases clipped from V and 4 bases from J, the junction kept 8 bases outside the gene matches. The germline CDR1 and CDR2 sequences are SEHNR and FQNEAQ (reference sequence). This CDR3 reads CACGTSGSKSDTQYF. CDR3 sequence (DNA): TGTGCCTGCGGGACTAGCGGGAGTAAGTCAGATACGCAGTATTTT.

The V and J genes are TRBV2 and TRBJ2-5, with D uncertain. This CDR3 region has 12 residues. Trimming pared 2 bases from V and 7 bases from J, leaving 8 bases between. CDR1 is SNHLY and CDR2 is FYNNEI in the germline V gene. The CDR3 sequence: CASSERPGTQYF. In DNA form, the CDR3 reads TGTGCCAGCAGTGAACGCCCGGGGACCCAGTACTTC.

The J gene is TRBJ1-1, the V gene TRBV10-3; 9 nucleotides align to TRBD1. This CDR3 contains 14 residues. Trimming cost V 7 bases and J 5 bases; bases outside gene matches: 8. Germline V gene lookup returns CDR1 ENHRY and CDR2 SYGVKD. In DNA form, the CDR3 reads TGTGCCATCACCCCACAGGGGGCGCTTACTGAAGCTTTCTTT. Translated: CAITPQGALTEAFF.